These 21 T cell receptor beta chains originate from one sample sequenced in a study of shared clonotypes between healthy human individuals. Assay: immunoSEQ multiplex PCR; the TCRdb copy retains only in-frame clones and omits some. The table lists 2,500,000 or so clones, just under 95% of them singletons. Input material: naive CD4+ T cells from PBMCs. Stated subset: CD45RA+ positively selected. The receptor set was obtained from a man aged 18 to 30 in good health. Some clones in this sample may be carry-over from other donors' samples.

The chain combines TRBV10-3 with TRBJ2-7, with 7 bases fitting TRBD1. In germline, CDR1 is ENHRY, CDR2 SYGVKD. This CDR3 has 17 amino acids. V shed 2 bases and J 2 bases; nucleotides not matched to a gene: 12. The CDR3 loop is CAISEGGRGIFPYEQYF. The CDR3 DNA follows: TGTGCCATCAGTGAGGGGGGCAGGGGGATTTTTCCCTACGAGCAGTACTTC.

The chain has TRBV4-1 and TRBJ2-7; 8 nucleotides agree with TRBD1. The germline gives CDR1 MGHRA, CDR2 YSYEKL. Losses at the gene ends were 1 base for V and 2 bases for J; bases not matched to a gene: 4. There are 15 residues in the CDR3. The CDR3 protein is CASSQAATGAYEQYF. The CDR3 DNA reads as TGCGCCAGCAGCCAAGCCGCGACAGGGGCCTACGAGCAGTACTTC.

This chain connects TRBV28 to TRBJ1-5; no clear D. The V end lost 3 bases, the J end lost 7 bases, and 16 bases lay between the germline ends. The CDR3 extends over 15 amino acids. The germline CDR1 and CDR2 sequences are MDHEN and SYDVKM. In DNA, the CDR3 is TGTGCCAGCAGTTTTCTAACGGCGGTCCCGCAGCCCCAGCATTTT. It codes for CASSFLTAVPQPQHF. The variable domain in full, completed from reference TRBV28 and TRBJ1-5, reads DVKVTQSSRYLVKRTGEKVFLECVQDMDHENMFWYRQDPGLGLRLIYFSYDVKMKEKGDIPEGYSVSREKKERFSLILESASTNQTSMYLCASSFLTAVPQPQHFGDGTRLSIL.

The chain joins TRBV18 to TRBJ2-2, with TRBD1 identical over 9 bases. Germline-derived CDR1 and CDR2 are KGHSH and LQKENI. With 4 bases clipped from V and 1 base from J, the junction kept 4 bases outside the gene matches. The CDR3 is 16 amino acids. CDR3 region: CASSLLDRGNTGELFF. The CDR3 DNA reads TGTGCCAGCTCACTGCTGGACAGGGGGAACACCGGGGAGCTGTTTTTT.

This clone was found a few times. The gene calls are TRBV6-6 and TRBJ2-7; TRBD2 agrees at 8 bases. The ends lost 8 bases at V and 3 bases at J; junction bases unmatched: 6. Germline V gene lookup returns CDR1 MNHNY and CDR2 SVGAGI (reference sequence). This CDR3 is built from 13 residues. CDR3: CASQAGGLYEQYF. CDR3 bases: TGTGCCAGCCAGGCGGGAGGTCTCTACGAGCAGTACTTC.

The chain carries TRBV6-5 and TRBJ1-1; 9 bases are a match to TRBD1. The CDR3 has 14 residues. Germline assignment: CDR1 MNHEY and CDR2 SVGAGI. The V and J ends lost 6 bases and 11 bases, in that order; junction bases with no gene match: 13. The CDR3 nucleotides read TGTGCCAGCAGAGCTGGGACAGGGCTATTGCCGGCTTTCTTT. Translating it yields CASRAGTGLLPAFF.

This chain links TRBV5-6 with TRBJ2-1; D unresolved. This CDR3 region has 14 residues. Deletions cut 2 bases from V and 4 bases from J, with 10 bases between. Germline CDR1 reads SGHDT; CDR2 reads YYEEEE. The CDR3 nucleotides are TGTGCCAGCAGCTTTCGGGCAATTTACAATGAGCAGTTCTTC. As protein: CASSFRAIYNEQFF.

This clone was seen once. The rearrangement joins TRBV20-1 to TRBJ1-2; D is uncertain. Germline V gene data show CDR1 as DFQATT and CDR2 as SNEGSKA (reference sequence). CDR3 length equals 11 residues. In DNA form, the CDR3 reads TGCTCCCGACTAGGACTCTATGGCTACACCTTC. Translating it yields CSRLGLYGYTF.

The chain carries TRBV6-1 and TRBJ2-7; D unclear. The CDR3 is made up of 15 amino acids. V was cut by 6 bases and J by 0 bases, with 15 bases left in between. The germline gives CDR1 MNHNS, CDR2 SASEGT. The CDR3 reads CASRPGATSSYEQYF. CDR3 coding DNA: TGTGCCAGCAGGCCAGGAGCCACGAGCTCCTACGAGCAGTACTTC.

The genes are TRBV6-5 and TRBJ2-7; TRBD2 matches 7 bases. CDR1 MNHEY and CDR2 SVGAGI come from the germline V gene. With V trimmed by 6 bases and J by 3 bases, 5 bases remained unmatched. The CDR3 loop spans 13 amino acids. The chain's CDR3 is CASRLADNYEQYF. Here the CDR3 DNA reads TGTGCCAGCAGGCTAGCGGATAACTACGAGCAGTACTTC.

For the CDR3, the DNA is TGTGCCAGCAGCTTAGGGACCCCCGGAAAACTGTTTTTT. Its translation: CASSLGTPGKLFF. The rearrangement joins TRBV5-4 to TRBJ1-4, with D possibly matching TRBD1 (5 bases). The germline CDR1 and CDR2 sequences are SGHNT and YYREEE (reference sequence). The CDR3 runs 13 residues. V was cut by 2 bases and J by 10 bases, with 12 bases left in between.

The count of this clone is one. The chain recombines TRBV28 with TRBJ2-6, with D possibly TRBD1 on 5 matching bases. V lost 6 bases and J 0 bases, leaving 18 bases between the germline ends. The CDR3 runs to 18 residues. The germline gives CDR1 MDHEN, CDR2 SYDVKM. The CDR3 region is CASRATQGSTSGANVLTF. The CDR3 DNA sequence: TGTGCCAGCAGAGCTACTCAGGGATCTACCTCTGGGGCCAACGTCCTGACTTTC.

V is TRBV5-1 and J is TRBJ2-5; 12 bases align to TRBD1. There are 16 residues in the CDR3. V trimming: 4 bases; J trimming: 5 bases; junction bases outside the gene matches: 9. The germline V gene has CDR1 SGHRS and CDR2 YFSETQ. The CDR3 DNA sequence: TGCGCCAGCAGCCTGCCCGGGACAGGGGGCGTTGAGACCCAGTACTTC. The encoded protein is CASSLPGTGGVETQYF.

This clone turned up a few times. The sample carries other DNA sequences with the same CDR3. The chain links TRBV18 to TRBJ1-2; D is ambiguous. Per the germline V gene, CDR1 is KGHSH and CDR2 is LQKENI. The CDR3 is 13 amino acids. V gave up 2 bases and J gave up 2 bases, with 6 bases separating them. For the CDR3, the DNA is TGTGCCAGCTCACCAGGGCAGAACTATGGCTACACCTTC. As protein: CASSPGQNYGYTF. The whole variable domain, remainder taken from reference TRBV18 and TRBJ1-2, is NAGVMQNPRHLVRRRGQEARLRCSPMKGHSHVYWYRQLPEEGLKFMVYLQKENIIDESGMPKERFSAEFPKEGPSILRIQQVVRGDSAAYFCASSPGQNYGYTFGSGTRLTVV.

Turning to this clone: The sample has other DNA sequences that encode this CDR3 too. The rearrangement joins TRBV5-1 to TRBJ1-1; a possible D gene is TRBD1 (5 bases). The CDR3 contains 15 residues. Germline values: CDR1 SGHRS, CDR2 YFSETQ. V was cut by 0 bases and J by 1 base, with 10 bases left in between. DNA of the CDR3: TGCGCCAGCAGCTTGGATGGGAGGGGGAACACTGAAGCTTTCTTT. Translated: CASSLDGRGNTEAFF.

To note about this clone: Other DNA sequences in this sample translate to the same CDR3. The rearrangement joins TRBV9 to TRBJ1-1, with 8 positions matching TRBD1. Trimming at V came to 1 base and at J to 1 base, leaving 3 bases not matched to a gene. This CDR3 is built from 15 residues. Germline lookup yields CDR1 SGDLS and CDR2 YYNGEE. The CDR3 loop reads CASSVLGTGNTEAFF. DNA of the CDR3: TGTGCCAGCAGCGTACTCGGGACAGGGAACACTGAAGCTTTCTTT.

There are a few counts of this clone. The chain has TRBV29-1 and TRBJ1-4; D might be TRBD1 (5 bases). Germline CDR1 SQVTM, CDR2 ANQGSEA. The CDR3 length is 13 residues. V lost 4 bases and J lost 5, with 11 bases in between. CDR3 residues: CSVAGPGNEKLFF. For the CDR3, the DNA is TGCAGCGTTGCAGGGCCAGGGAATGAAAAACTGTTTTTT.

Here the CDR3 DNA reads TGTGCCAGCAGTGGAAGGGGGGAAAATGGCTACACCTTC. It encodes CASSGRGENGYTF. The chain is built from TRBV6-5 and TRBJ1-2; TRBD1 is a possible D gene (6 bases). The CDR3 contains 13 residues. The ends were cut back, 5 bases at V and 6 bases at J, with 13 bases in the middle. Germline CDR1 is MNHEY and CDR2 is SVGAGI.

V gene TRBV2 combines with J gene TRBJ1-1, with D possibly matching TRBD1 (6 bases). Germline CDR1 is SNHLY and CDR2 is FYNNEI. The CDR3 runs 14 residues. The V end was cut by 5 bases, the J end by 2 bases, with 12 bases between. The CDR3 nucleotides are TGTGCCAGCAGTAAGTCAGGGGCTAACACTGAAGCTTTCTTT. Its protein product is CASSKSGANTEAFF.

V is TRBV18 and J is TRBJ2-7; D is possibly TRBD2 (5 bases). The V gene lost 5 bases and the J gene lost 1 base, with 18 bases spanning the gap. The germline CDR1 and CDR2 sequences are KGHSH and LQKENI. There are 16 residues in the CDR3. The CDR3: CASSIGQGTGSYEQYF. The CDR3 nucleotides are TGTGCCAGCTCAATTGGTCAAGGAACGGGATCCTACGAGCAGTACTTC.

The rearrangement joins TRBV10-3 to TRBJ2-5, with TRBD2 matching 7 bases. The germline gives CDR1 ENHRY, CDR2 SYGVKD. The length of the CDR3 is 14 residues. V shed 4 bases, J shed 5 bases, and the junction held 7 bases outside the gene matches. The CDR3 is CAISVGRGGETQYF. As DNA, the CDR3 is TGTGCCATCAGTGTAGGCCGGGGAGGGGAGACCCAGTACTTC.